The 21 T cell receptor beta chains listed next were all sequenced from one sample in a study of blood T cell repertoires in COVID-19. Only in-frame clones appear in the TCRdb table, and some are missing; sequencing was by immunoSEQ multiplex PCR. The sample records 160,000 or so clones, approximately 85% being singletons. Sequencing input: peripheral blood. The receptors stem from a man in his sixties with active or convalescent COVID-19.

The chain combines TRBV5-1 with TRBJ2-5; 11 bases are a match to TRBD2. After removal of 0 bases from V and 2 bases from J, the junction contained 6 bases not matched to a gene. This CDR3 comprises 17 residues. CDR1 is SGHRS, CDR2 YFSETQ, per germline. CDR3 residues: CASSLAGSGGAQETQYF. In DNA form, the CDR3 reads TGCGCCAGCAGCTTGGCGGGTAGCGGGGGGGCACAAGAGACCCAGTACTTC. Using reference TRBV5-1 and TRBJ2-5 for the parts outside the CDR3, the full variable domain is KAGVTQTPRYLIKTRGQQVTLSCSPISGHRSVSWYQQTPGQGLQFLFEYFSETQRNKGNFPGRFSGRQFSNSRSEMNVSTLELGDSALYLCASSLAGSGGAQETQYFGPGTRLLVL.

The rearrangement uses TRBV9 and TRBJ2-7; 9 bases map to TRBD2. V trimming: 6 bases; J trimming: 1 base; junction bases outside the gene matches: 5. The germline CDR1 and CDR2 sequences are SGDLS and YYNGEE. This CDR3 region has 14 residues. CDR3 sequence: CASNERGESYEQYF. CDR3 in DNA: TGTGCCAGCAACGAGCGGGGGGAATCCTACGAGCAGTACTTC.

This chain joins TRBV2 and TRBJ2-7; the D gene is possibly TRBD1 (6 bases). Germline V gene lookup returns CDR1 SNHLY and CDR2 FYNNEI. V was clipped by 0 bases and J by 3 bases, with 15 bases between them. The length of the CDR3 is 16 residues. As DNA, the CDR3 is TGTGCCAGCAGTGAAGCGCCGGGGCCCAGGGGCTACGAGCAGTACTTC. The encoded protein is CASSEAPGPRGYEQYF.

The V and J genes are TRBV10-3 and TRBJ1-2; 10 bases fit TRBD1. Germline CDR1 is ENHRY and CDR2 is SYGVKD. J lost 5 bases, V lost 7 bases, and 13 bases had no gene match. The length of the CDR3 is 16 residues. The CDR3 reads CAITSPPTGGAYGYTF. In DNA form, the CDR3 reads TGTGCCATCACCTCCCCCCCGACAGGGGGCGCATATGGCTACACCTTC.

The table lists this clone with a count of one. The CDR3 here is CASSSSRTAVTYEQYF. CDR3 nucleotides: TGTGCCAGCAGCTCCTCCCGGACTGCCGTCACCTACGAGCAGTACTTC. This chain connects TRBV11-2 to TRBJ2-7; D possibly corresponds to TRBD2 (5 bases). The CDR3 has 16 amino acids. The germline V gene encodes CDR1 SGHAT and CDR2 FQNNGV. V shed 4 bases and J shed 2 bases, with 18 bases lying between them.

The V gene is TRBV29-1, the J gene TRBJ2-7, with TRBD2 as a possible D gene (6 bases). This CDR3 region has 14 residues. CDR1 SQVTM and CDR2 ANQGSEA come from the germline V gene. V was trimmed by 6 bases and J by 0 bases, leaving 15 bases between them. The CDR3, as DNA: TGCAGCGTCGCCGCCGGGACTCGCTCCTACGAGCAGTACTTC. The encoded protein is CSVAAGTRSYEQYF.

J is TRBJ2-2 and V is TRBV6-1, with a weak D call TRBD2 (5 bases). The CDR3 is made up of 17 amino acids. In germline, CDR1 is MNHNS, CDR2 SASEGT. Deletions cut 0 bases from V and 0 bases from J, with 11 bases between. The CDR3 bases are TGTGCCAGCAGTGAAGCGATCGGGATCGCGAACACCGGGGAGCTGTTTTTT. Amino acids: CASSEAIGIANTGELFF.

CDR3 bases: TGTGCCAGCAGTCCCGGGACAGGGGGCTGGGGGACTGAAGCTTTCTTT. Its protein product is CASSPGTGGWGTEAFF. This rearrangement joins TRBV5-6 to TRBJ1-1; 12 bases fit TRBD1. CDR1 and CDR2 from the germline V gene are SGHDT and YYEEEE. V trimming: 5 bases; J trimming: 5 bases; junction bases outside the gene matches: 10. The CDR3 length is 16 residues.

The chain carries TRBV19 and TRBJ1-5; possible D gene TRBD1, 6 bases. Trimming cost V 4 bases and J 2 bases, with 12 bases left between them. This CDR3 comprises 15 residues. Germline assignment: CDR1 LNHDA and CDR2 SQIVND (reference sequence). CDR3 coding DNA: TGTGCCAGTAGTAGCAGGGGCTACGGCAATCAGCCCCAGCATTTT. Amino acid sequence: CASSSRGYGNQPQHF.

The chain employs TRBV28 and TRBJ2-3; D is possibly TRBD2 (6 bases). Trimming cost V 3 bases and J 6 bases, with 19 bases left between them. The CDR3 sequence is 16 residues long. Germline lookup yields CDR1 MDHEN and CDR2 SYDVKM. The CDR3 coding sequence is TGTGCCAGCAGTTTCGGCGGGAACCTCCCCTCGGATACGCAGTATTTT. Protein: CASSFGGNLPSDTQYF.

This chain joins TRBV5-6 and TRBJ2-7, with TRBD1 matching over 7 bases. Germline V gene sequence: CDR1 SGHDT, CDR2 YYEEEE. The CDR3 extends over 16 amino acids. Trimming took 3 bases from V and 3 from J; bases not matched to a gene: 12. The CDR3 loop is CASSSSGTVLFYEQYF. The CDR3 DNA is TGTGCCAGCAGCTCGTCCGGGACAGTACTTTTCTACGAGCAGTACTTC.

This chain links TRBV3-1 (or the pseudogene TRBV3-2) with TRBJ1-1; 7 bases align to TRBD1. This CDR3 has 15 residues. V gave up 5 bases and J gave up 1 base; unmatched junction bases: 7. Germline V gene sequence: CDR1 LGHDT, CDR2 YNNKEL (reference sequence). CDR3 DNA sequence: TGTGCCAGCAGCACTCGGGACAGCGGGAACACTGAAGCTTTCTTT. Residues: CASSTRDSGNTEAFF.

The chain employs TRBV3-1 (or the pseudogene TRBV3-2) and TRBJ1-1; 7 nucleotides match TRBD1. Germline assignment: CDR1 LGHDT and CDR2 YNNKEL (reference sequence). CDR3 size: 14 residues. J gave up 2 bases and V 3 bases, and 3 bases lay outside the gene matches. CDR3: CASSHGQENTEAFF. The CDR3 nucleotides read TGTGCCAGCAGCCACGGACAGGAAAACACTGAAGCTTTCTTT.

The CDR3 spells CASALQLGQGALETQYF. The CDR3 DNA is TGTGCTAGTGCCCTCCAACTCGGGCAGGGGGCCTTAGAGACCCAGTACTTC. The chain employs TRBV12-5 and TRBJ2-5; TRBD1 matches 8 bases. CDR1 and CDR2 (germline): LGHNT, FRNRAP. CDR3 length equals 17 residues. J lost 4 bases, V lost 7 bases, and 17 bases had no gene match.

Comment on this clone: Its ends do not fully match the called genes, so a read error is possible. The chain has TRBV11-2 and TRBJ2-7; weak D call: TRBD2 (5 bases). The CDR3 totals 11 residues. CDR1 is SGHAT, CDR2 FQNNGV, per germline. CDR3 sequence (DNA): TGTGCCAGCAGCTTAGTAGAGGACTTGCACTTC. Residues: CASSLVEDLHF.

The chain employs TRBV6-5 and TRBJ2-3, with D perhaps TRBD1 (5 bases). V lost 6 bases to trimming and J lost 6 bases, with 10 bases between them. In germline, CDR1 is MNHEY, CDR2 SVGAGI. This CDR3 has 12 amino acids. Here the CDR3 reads CASSPRADTQYF. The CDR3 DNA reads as TGTGCCAGCAGCCCCAGGGCGGATACGCAGTATTTT.

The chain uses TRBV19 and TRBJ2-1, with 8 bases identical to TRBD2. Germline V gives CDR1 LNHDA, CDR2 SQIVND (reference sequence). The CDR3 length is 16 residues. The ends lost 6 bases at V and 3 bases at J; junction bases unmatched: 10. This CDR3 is CASRGAGRAYYNEQFF. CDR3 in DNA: TGTGCCAGTAGGGGGGCCGGGAGGGCTTACTACAATGAGCAGTTCTTC. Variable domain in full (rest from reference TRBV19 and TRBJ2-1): DGGITQSPKYLFRKEGQNVTLSCEQNLNHDAMYWYRQDPGQGLRLIYYSQIVNDFQKGDIAEGYSVSREKKESFPLTVTSAQKNPTAFYLCASRGAGRAYYNEQFFGPGTRLTVL.

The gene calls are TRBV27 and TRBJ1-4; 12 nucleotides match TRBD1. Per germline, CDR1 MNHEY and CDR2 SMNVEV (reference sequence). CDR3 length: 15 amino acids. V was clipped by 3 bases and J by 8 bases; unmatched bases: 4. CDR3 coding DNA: TGTGCCAGCAGTTTCGGGACAGGGGGCCGGGAAAAACTGTTTTTT. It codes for CASSFGTGGREKLFF.

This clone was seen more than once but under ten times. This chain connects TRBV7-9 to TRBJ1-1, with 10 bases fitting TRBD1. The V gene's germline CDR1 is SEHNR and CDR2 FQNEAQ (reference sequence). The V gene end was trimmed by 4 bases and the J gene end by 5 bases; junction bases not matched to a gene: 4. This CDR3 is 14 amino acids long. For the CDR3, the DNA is TGTGCCAGCAGCTCGGGACAGGGGTGGACTGAAGCTTTCTTT. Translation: CASSSGQGWTEAFF.

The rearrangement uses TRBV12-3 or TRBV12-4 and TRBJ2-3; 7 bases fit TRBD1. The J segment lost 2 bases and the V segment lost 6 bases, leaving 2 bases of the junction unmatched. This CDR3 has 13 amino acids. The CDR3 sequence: CASSGQDTDTQYF. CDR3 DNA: TGTGCCAGCAGCGGACAGGACACAGATACGCAGTATTTT.

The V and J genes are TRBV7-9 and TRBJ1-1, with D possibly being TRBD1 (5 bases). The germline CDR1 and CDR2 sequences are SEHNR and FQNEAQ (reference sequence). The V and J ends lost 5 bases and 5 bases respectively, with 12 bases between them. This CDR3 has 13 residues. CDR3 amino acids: CASSPGEWTEAFF. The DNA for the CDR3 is TGTGCCAGCAGCCCGGGGGAGTGGACTGAAGCTTTCTTT.